The entry that follows covers one T cell receptor beta chain sequence. Its antigen is as yet unknown. Germline values: CDR1 SGHRS, CDR2 YFSETQ. The CDR3 totals 14 residues. V was trimmed by 7 bases and J by 1 base, leaving 13 bases between them. The sample is drawn from a study of cytomegalovirus exposure and HLA in healthy donors. Overall study results and limits: The finding came from a later analysis; first-cohort TCR clusters tended to co-occur in the 90 to 150 validation repertoires. Reports indicated that the classifier achieved high specificity and sensitivity in diagnosing cytomegalovirus status.

Only in-frame clones appear in the TCRdb table, and some are missing; sequencing was by immunoSEQ multiplex PCR. The table lists fewer than 150,000 clones, around 90% of them singletons, with roughly 10% in the top ten. V usage is TRBV5-1 and J usage is TRBJ2-3; D is uncertain. The receptor was derived from a man between 18 and 35 years old in good health and CMV-seropositive. The sequenced material came from PBMCs. The CDR3 nucleotides read TGCGCCAGCCGCGTTGGGCAGGGCACAGATACGCAGTATTTT. As protein: CASRVGQGTDTQYF.